This T cell receptor beta chain was obtained from a study of CD8 T cell repertoires and HIV-1 epitope variants. Looking at the study overall: Twenty-five autologous and known Gag and Nef epitope variant peptides each stimulated T cells separately. Controls were a CMV, EBV and flu peptide pool, Ebola AY9 negative control, and no-peptide well. Enriched T cells were co-cultured with equal autologous T cell-negative cells. Tested: three Gag epitope families, Nef HW9 and YT9.

Unmatched junction bases numbered 6, after V lost 2 bases and J lost 8 bases. Germline V lookup: CDR1 SGHRS, CDR2 YFSETQ. The CDR3 has 16 residues. The repertoire was sequenced with immunoSEQ multiplex PCR; TCRdb's copy has only in-frame clones and lacks some. The table has 80,000 to 95,000 clones, roughly four fifths seen once; the top ten hold roughly 24%. Sequenced: uncultured baseline CD8+ T cells from peripheral blood mononuclear cells (PBMCs). The genes are TRBV5-1 and TRBJ2-1, with 14 bases lining up with TRBD2. The receptor's source is a male donor with HIV. CDR3 amino acids: CASSLLGTSGGDEQFF. The CDR3 nucleotides are TGCGCCAGCAGCTTACTCGGGACTAGCGGGGGTGATGAGCAGTTCTTC.